The sequence of this T cell receptor (beta chain) was determined in a study of T cells in Graves' hyperthyroidism and ophthalmopathy. Study outcomes and limitations: Ophthalmopathy was separated from stable hyperthyroidism by a 13 V-J model.

Hyperthyroidism of Graves' type that showed no ophthalmopathy progression within 18 months was stable. The sample holds many counts of this clonotype. Its antigen remains unknown. Authors of the study amplified TCR beta CDR3 regions from RNA transcripts. Primed by the HTBI set, a first-round RT-PCR was run on the TCR CDR3. Each CDR3 protein is one row after TCRdb ran MiXCR on the multiplex PCR reads. In the table there are a few hundred thousand distinct CDR3 sequences, about an eighth of which are singletons. The clonotype was recovered from a woman younger than 30 with Graves' hyperthyroidism. The source material was blood.

DNA for the CDR3: TGTGCCAGCAGGCTGACAGGGCAAAACACTGAAGCTTTCTTT. It encodes CASRLTGQNTEAFF. J is TRBJ1-1 and V is TRBV6-1, with 7 positions matching TRBD1. This CDR3 is built from 14 residues. The germline V gene has CDR1 MNHNS and CDR2 SASEGT. V trimming: 6 bases; J trimming: 2 bases; junction bases outside the gene matches: 6.